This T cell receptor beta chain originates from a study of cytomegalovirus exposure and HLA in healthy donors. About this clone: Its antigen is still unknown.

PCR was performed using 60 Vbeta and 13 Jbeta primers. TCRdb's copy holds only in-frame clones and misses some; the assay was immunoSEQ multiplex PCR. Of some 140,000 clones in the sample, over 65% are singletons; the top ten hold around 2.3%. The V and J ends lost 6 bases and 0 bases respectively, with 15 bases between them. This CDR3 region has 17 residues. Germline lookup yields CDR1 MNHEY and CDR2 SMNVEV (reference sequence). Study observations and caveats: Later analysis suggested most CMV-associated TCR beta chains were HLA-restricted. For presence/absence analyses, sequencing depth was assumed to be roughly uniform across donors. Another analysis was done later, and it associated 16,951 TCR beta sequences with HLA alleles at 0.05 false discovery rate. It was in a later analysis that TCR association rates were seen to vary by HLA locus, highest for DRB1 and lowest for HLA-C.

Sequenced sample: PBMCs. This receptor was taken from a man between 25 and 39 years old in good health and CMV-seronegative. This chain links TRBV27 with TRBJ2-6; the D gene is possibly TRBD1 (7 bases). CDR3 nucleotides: TGTGCCAGCAGGCGGGACAGCTGGAGCTCTGGGGCCAACGTCCTGACTTTC. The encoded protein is CASRRDSWSSGANVLTF.